The present T cell receptor beta chain was sequenced within a study of T-cell reconstitution after alpha-beta-depleted transplantation in children. During its preparation, the TCRbeta library received unique molecular identifiers. TCRdb used MiXCR to reprocess the PCR reads, holding one entry per CDR3 protein. The sample carries some 490,000 distinct CDR3 sequences, roughly an eighth recorded once. In its sample, this clonotype was seen many times. V was cut by 6 bases and J by 4 bases, with 6 bases left in between. The CDR3 sequence is 11 residues long. Here the sequenced sample was PBMCs from the stem cell graft donor, taken from the stem cell graft. The chain carries TRBV12-3 or TRBV12-4 and TRBJ2-5, with D possibly matching TRBD2 (5 bases). This receptor was identified in a human donor who donated a stem cell graft to a child with combined immunodeficiency. For the CDR3, the DNA is TGTGCCAGCAGCCGGGGAGAGACCCAGTACTTC. Its protein product is CASSRGETQYF.